The clone carrying this T cell receptor (beta chain) was observed at least ten times. MiXCR, applied by TCRdb to the 5' RACE reads, yields one record per CDR3 protein. The table lists about 50,000 distinct CDR3 sequences, approximately 3% of them singletons. The CDR3 spans 17 residues. Unmatched junction bases numbered 8, after V lost 0 bases and J lost 5 bases. Germline V gene lookup returns CDR1 DFQATT and CDR2 SNEGSKA (reference sequence). This sample was taken from a study of neurological immune-mediated disorders. The origin of this receptor is a woman aged 45-59 years with multiple sclerosis. V is TRBV20-1 and J is TRBJ2-2; 11 bases are a match to TRBD1. The material sequenced was PBMCs. CDR3 coding DNA: TGCAGTGCTAGAGATTTAGGGACAGGGGGACGGACCGGGGAGCTGTTTTTT. This translates into CSARDLGTGGRTGELFF.